These T cell receptor beta chains were read from a single sample in a study of blood T cell repertoires in COVID-19. This table comes from immunoSEQ multiplex PCR, and its TCRdb copy is limited to in-frame clones, with some not included. Of some 330,000 clones in the sample, around four fifths are singletons; the top ten hold about 4.8%. Sequencing input: PBMCs or T cells enriched from blood (not recorded which). The receptors originated from a woman aged 50 to 65 who had recovered from COVID-19. Both conserved end residues are part of each CDR3. Only some rows state a clone size, as once, few, many or a class for expanded clones.

v_call: TRBV6-5
clone_size: NA
cdr3_aa: CASSDRGPYNEQFF

v_call: TRBV7-9
clone_size: once
cdr3_aa: CASSLGDSRETQYF

v_call: TRBV7-2
clone_size: NA
cdr3_aa: CASSRDREAFF

v_call: TRBV4-3
clone_size: NA
cdr3_aa: CASSQDRTAPNYGYTF

v_call: TRBV19
clone_size: few
cdr3_aa: CASSGYNYGYTF

v_call: TRBV7-8
clone_size: NA
cdr3_aa: CASSSTKSSYLRGNEQFF

v_call: TRBV7-9
clone_size: NA
cdr3_aa: CASSFPGQPQHF

v_call: TRBV4-2
clone_size: NA
cdr3_aa: CASSQDGQPNTEAFF

v_call: TRBV11-2
clone_size: NA
cdr3_aa: CASSPLGLTLSAYEQYF

v_call: TRBV7-9
clone_size: NA
cdr3_aa: CASSPSGSGNYEQYF

v_call: TRBV27
clone_size: once
cdr3_aa: CASSPGTYEQYF

v_call: TRBV7-2
clone_size: NA
cdr3_aa: CASSPPVGGNYGYTF

v_call: TRBV6-5
clone_size: NA
cdr3_aa: CAAGGRSNTGELFF

v_call: TRBV2
clone_size: once
cdr3_aa: CASLKWVAGEAEDEQYF

v_call: TRBV5-1
clone_size: NA
cdr3_aa: CASSLEAGAGETQYF

v_call: TRBV19
clone_size: NA
cdr3_aa: CASRLAGYTDTQYF

v_call: TRBV7-2
clone_size: NA
cdr3_aa: CASSFIAGGWGTDTQYF

v_call: TRBV5-1
clone_size: NA
cdr3_aa: CASSLSGGVEAFF

v_call: TRBV4-3
clone_size: NA
cdr3_aa: CASSQTRGTVGTEAFF

v_call: TRBV4-2
clone_size: NA
cdr3_aa: CASSQGPTVDNEQFF

v_call: TRBV24-1
clone_size: NA
cdr3_aa: CATSDSTGDGYTF

v_call: TRBV12-3/TRBV12-4
clone_size: NA
cdr3_aa: CASSPTTYDYTF

v_call: TRBV15
clone_size: NA
cdr3_aa: CATSRGTGYEQFF

v_call: TRBV7-9
clone_size: NA
cdr3_aa: CASSLAGYTEAFF

v_call: TRBV4-2
clone_size: NA
cdr3_aa: CASSQGGGDYEQYF

v_call: TRBV11-2
clone_size: NA
cdr3_aa: CASSQTRGSQPQHF

v_call: TRBV29-1
clone_size: NA
cdr3_aa: CSPPWEPGGYTF

v_call: TRBV6-5
clone_size: NA
cdr3_aa: CASSYWGGGETEQFF

v_call: TRBV7-9
clone_size: NA
cdr3_aa: CASSTLSALEKLFF

v_call: TRBV7-8
clone_size: NA
cdr3_aa: CASSVYRDQPQHF

v_call: TRBV7-8
clone_size: NA
cdr3_aa: CASSLGGASTDTQYF

v_call: TRBV6-2/TRBV6-3
clone_size: NA
cdr3_aa: CASSRGGKSDTQYF

v_call: TRBV2
clone_size: NA
cdr3_aa: CASSRDGRGNEKLFF

v_call: TRBV6-2/TRBV6-3
clone_size: NA
cdr3_aa: CASSQTNEKLFF